A single sample gave rise to the 30 T cell receptor beta chains below, sequenced in a study of blood T cell repertoires in COVID-19. Data came from immunoSEQ multiplex PCR; TCRdb stores just in-frame clones and leaves some out. The sample contains about 88,000 clones, roughly nine tenths of which appear only once. The sequenced sample was peripheral blood. The receptors stem from a human donor with active COVID-19. The donor label of this sample is uncertain.

The gene calls are TRBV24-1 and TRBJ2-3; maybe TRBD2 (6 bases). The CDR3 has 14 amino acids. The V gene's germline CDR1 is KGHDR and CDR2 SFDVKD. V gave up 9 bases and J gave up 4 bases, with 16 bases separating them. In nucleotides, the CDR3 is TGTGCCACCGGATCCGGGGGAGGAGCAGATACGCAGTATTTT. It specifies CATGSGGGADTQYF.

J is TRBJ2-3 and V is TRBV6-2 or TRBV6-3, with D perhaps matching TRBD1 (6 bases). Germline V gene lookup returns CDR1 MNHEY and CDR2 SVGEGT. V lost 2 bases and J lost 4, with 10 bases in between. The CDR3 sequence is 14 residues long. CDR3: CASSYTGFADTQYF. The CDR3 DNA reads as TGTGCCAGCAGTTACACAGGGTTTGCAGATACGCAGTATTTT.

V gene TRBV11-3 combines with J gene TRBJ2-5; TRBD1 might be the D (7 bases). V dropped 1 base and J dropped 4 bases, with 16 bases sitting between them. The CDR3 length is 16 residues. Germline V gene lookup returns CDR1 SGHNT and CDR2 YENEEA. CDR3 nucleotides: TGTGCCAGCAGCTTAGGATATTGGCAGGGGGGAGAGACCCAGTACTTC. It is translated as CASSLGYWQGGETQYF.

The chain links TRBV18 to TRBJ2-3; 7 bases map to TRBD1. V gave up 3 bases and J gave up 3 bases; unmatched junction bases: 12. From germline, CDR1 is KGHSH and CDR2 LQKENI. CDR3 size: 17 residues. CDR3 protein: CASSPGYRGQVTDTQYF. The CDR3 DNA is TGTGCCAGCTCACCCGGGTATCGTGGACAGGTAACAGATACGCAGTATTTT.

The chain has TRBV9 and TRBJ1-1; no clear D. The V and J ends lost 0 bases and 5 bases respectively, with 8 bases between them. The CDR3 is 13 residues long. Germline V gives CDR1 SGDLS, CDR2 YYNGEE. The CDR3 DNA follows: TGTGCCAGCAGCGTAGGGCTGTGGACTGAAGCTTTCTTT. Translation: CASSVGLWTEAFF.

This clone was found once. This sequence joins TRBV7-9 and TRBJ1-2; D might be TRBD1 (5 bases). Germline CDR1 and CDR2: SEHNR and FQNEAQ (reference sequence). This CDR3 spans 13 amino acids. Between the trimmed V and J ends, which lost 1 base and 6 bases, there was a span of 9 bases. The CDR3 sequence: CASSLEGQDGYTF. The CDR3 DNA reads TGTGCCAGCAGCTTAGAAGGACAAGATGGCTACACCTTC. The whole variable domain, remainder taken from reference TRBV7-9 and TRBJ1-2, is DTGVSQNPRHKITKRGQNVTFRCDPISEHNRLYWYRQTLGQGPEFLTYFQNEAQLEKSRLLSDRFSAERPKGSFSTLEIQRTEQGDSAMYLCASSLEGQDGYTFGSGTRLTVV.

This sequence joins TRBV7-7 and TRBJ2-5; D is ambiguous. The germline gives CDR1 SSHAT, CDR2 FNYEAQ (reference sequence). This CDR3 has 13 residues. Trimming stripped 5 bases from V and 1 base from J, with 8 bases between. The CDR3 DNA reads as TGTGCCAGCAGCCCGCCGGGCCAAGAGACCCAGTACTTC. It is translated as CASSPPGQETQYF.

The chain uses TRBV3-1 (or the pseudogene TRBV3-2) and TRBJ2-2, with D perhaps TRBD2 (6 bases). Trimming removed 4 bases from V and 1 base from J, with 13 bases in between. CDR1 is LGHDT and CDR2 is YNNKEL in the germline V gene (reference sequence). The CDR3 sequence is 16 residues long. CDR3 DNA sequence: TGTGCCAGCAGCCTAGGAGCGGGTATGAACACCGGGGAGCTGTTTTTT. Translation gives CASSLGAGMNTGELFF.

V gene TRBV27 combines with J gene TRBJ1-2, with D possibly matching TRBD1 (6 bases). Between the trimmed V and J ends, which lost 0 bases and 4 bases, there was a span of 9 bases. In germline, CDR1 is MNHEY, CDR2 SMNVEV (reference sequence). The CDR3 runs 14 residues. The CDR3 DNA reads TGTGCCAGCAGTTTATCCCGGGACACCTATGGCTACACCTTC. Its translation is CASSLSRDTYGYTF.

This chain connects TRBV27 to TRBJ2-7, with a weak D call TRBD1 (6 bases). The V end was cut by 3 bases, the J end by 1 base, with 19 bases between. The CDR3 sequence is 17 residues long. The germline CDR1 and CDR2 sequences are MNHEY and SMNVEV (reference sequence). The CDR3 is CASSFEPPGVTSYEQYF. The CDR3 DNA reads as TGTGCCAGCAGTTTCGAACCCCCAGGGGTAACTTCCTACGAGCAGTACTTC.

This chain connects TRBV12-3 or TRBV12-4 to TRBJ2-7, with unresolved D. V was shortened by 6 bases and J by 0 bases, with 6 bases between the two germline ends. CDR3 length equals 12 residues. Written as DNA, the CDR3 is TGTGCCAGCAGCCTACTCTCCTACGAGCAGTACTTC. Translating gives CASSLLSYEQYF.

The V and J genes are TRBV5-1 and TRBJ2-3, with a tentative D call TRBD1 (6 bases). Trimming stripped 5 bases from V and 4 bases from J, with 17 bases between. Germline-derived CDR1 and CDR2 are SGHRS and YFSETQ. CDR3 length: 15 residues. The CDR3 protein is CASRNLQGKADTQYF. The CDR3 DNA sequence: TGCGCCAGCAGAAACTTGCAGGGGAAGGCAGATACGCAGTATTTT.

This clone was detected once. The chain employs TRBV12-3 or TRBV12-4 and TRBJ2-5; D gene unclear. This CDR3 contains 13 residues. Trimming removed 3 bases at V and 3 bases at J, with 8 bases between. The CDR3 DNA sequence: TGTGCCAGCAGTTTGAGTGGAGAAGAGACCCAGTACTTC. Translated, it gives CASSLSGEETQYF.

The rearrangement links TRBV10-1 to TRBJ2-7; the match to TRBD1 covers 8 bases. The germline V gene has CDR1 WNHNN and CDR2 SYGVQD (reference sequence). The CDR3 has 14 amino acids. The V gene end was trimmed by 8 bases and the J gene end by 1 base; junction bases not matched to a gene: 7. The CDR3 DNA reads as TGCGCCAGCCGGTTGGACAGGGAGTCCTACGAGCAGTACTTC. Translated, it gives CASRLDRESYEQYF.

The rearrangement uses TRBV27 and TRBJ2-7, with TRBD2 matching over 11 bases. The CDR3 has 14 residues. Germline CDR1 is MNHEY and CDR2 is SMNVEV (reference sequence). V dropped 6 bases and J dropped 4; count of bases not matched to a gene: 5. The CDR3 bases are TGTGCCAGCAGGTTAGCGGGGGGGACGTACGAGCAGTACTTC. This encodes CASRLAGGTYEQYF.

The chain couples TRBV18 to TRBJ1-1; D remains unclear. V shed 3 bases and J shed 3 bases, with 14 bases lying between them. The CDR3 covers 15 residues. Germline V CDR1 and CDR2: KGHSH, LQKENI. CDR3 bases: TGTGCCAGCTCACCCGGTTTAGAGGTCGACACTGAAGCTTTCTTT. It codes for CASSPGLEVDTEAFF.

J is TRBJ2-1 and V is TRBV2; 9 bases align to TRBD2. Per germline, CDR1 SNHLY and CDR2 FYNNEI. CDR3 length: 18 amino acids. After removal of 1 base from V and 6 bases from J, the junction contained 13 bases not matched to a gene. CDR3 sequence (DNA): TGTGCCAGCAGTGAAGGGAAGGGGGCCGGGACTAGCAGCAATGAGCAGTTCTTC. It is translated as CASSEGKGAGTSSNEQFF.

The J gene is TRBJ1-2, the V gene TRBV4-2, with 7 bases aligning to TRBD1. In germline, CDR1 is LGHNA, CDR2 YNFKEQ. V lost 1 base and J lost 5; bases outside the gene matches: 4. The CDR3 loop spans 14 amino acids. CDR3 bases: TGTGCCAGCAGCCAAGCCGACAGGGAATATGGCTACACCTTC. It translates to CASSQADREYGYTF.

The chain is built from TRBV28 and TRBJ2-5; 9 bases are shared with TRBD1. Germline loops: CDR1 MDHEN, CDR2 SYDVKM. V dropped 6 bases and J dropped 5; count of bases not matched to a gene: 10. This CDR3 spans 15 amino acids. CDR3 sequence reads: CASRGPGQGWETQYF. CDR3 sequence (DNA): TGTGCCAGCAGGGGACCGGGACAGGGATGGGAGACCCAGTACTTC.

V and J are TRBV6-1 and TRBJ1-6; tentative D call: TRBD1 (5 bases). Germline-derived CDR1 and CDR2 are MNHNS and SASEGT. This CDR3 comprises 19 residues. V lost 0 bases to trimming and J lost 2 bases, with 17 bases between them. Here the CDR3 reads CASSEAWGGEKPYNSPLHF. The CDR3 DNA reads as TGTGCCAGCAGTGAAGCTTGGGGAGGGGAGAAGCCCTATAATTCACCCCTCCACTTT.

The gene calls are TRBV6-2 or TRBV6-3 and TRBJ2-7, with a possible D match to TRBD1 (6 bases). Germline V gene lookup returns CDR1 MNHEY and CDR2 SVGEGT. CDR3 length: 15 residues. The germline V and J ends were trimmed by 5 bases and 2 bases, with 16 bases remaining between them. DNA of the CDR3: TGTGCCAGCAGTAAACGGACAGCGGACACCTACGAGCAGTACTTC. Protein: CASSKRTADTYEQYF.

The count of this clone is one. The V gene is TRBV29-1, the J gene TRBJ2-5; the match to TRBD2 covers 13 bases. Trimming removed 5 bases from V and 2 bases from J; junction bases left unmatched: 5. CDR1 SQVTM and CDR2 ANQGSEA come from the germline V gene. The CDR3 consists of 15 residues. The CDR3, as DNA: TGCAGCGTTTACGGACTAGCGGGGGATCAAGAGACCCAGTACTTC. It specifies CSVYGLAGDQETQYF.

J is TRBJ2-2 and V is TRBV7-9; possible D gene TRBD1, 6 bases. This CDR3 spans 15 amino acids. The V end was cut by 5 bases, the J end by 1 base, with 11 bases between. Germline V gene sequence: CDR1 SEHNR, CDR2 FQNEAQ (reference sequence). The CDR3 coding sequence is TGTGCCAGCAGCCTATGGACAGAGAACACCGGGGAGCTGTTTTTT. Translating it yields CASSLWTENTGELFF.

The chain recombines TRBV5-8 with TRBJ2-7, with D possibly TRBD1 on 5 matching bases. The germline CDR1 and CDR2 sequences are SGHTS and YDEGEE. Trimming stripped 1 base from V and 1 base from J, with 12 bases between. The CDR3 is 15 amino acids. This CDR3 reads CASSLNRGLSYEQYF. In DNA form, the CDR3 reads TGTGCCAGCAGCTTGAATAGGGGATTGTCCTACGAGCAGTACTTC.

This chain uses TRBV3-1 (or the pseudogene TRBV3-2) with TRBJ2-1; 8 bases line up with TRBD2. V dropped 0 bases and J dropped 5; count of bases not matched to a gene: 12. CDR3 size: 18 residues. CDR1 is LGHDT, CDR2 YNNKEL, per germline (reference sequence). The CDR3 reads CASSQDPVAGGLDNEQFF. CDR3 sequence (DNA): TGTGCCAGCAGCCAAGATCCCGTGGCGGGGGGCCTTGACAATGAGCAGTTCTTC.

J is TRBJ2-1 and V is TRBV5-1; D is perhaps TRBD1 (6 bases). The germline gives CDR1 SGHRS, CDR2 YFSETQ. V shed 2 bases and J shed 5 bases, with 20 bases lying between them. This CDR3 spans 17 amino acids. DNA for the CDR3: TGCGCCAGCAGCTTCCATCAGGGGACCCTCGGGGACAATGAGCAGTTCTTC. As protein: CASSFHQGTLGDNEQFF.

The chain uses TRBV7-3 and TRBJ2-3; 12 nucleotides line up with TRBD2. Germline lookup yields CDR1 SGHTA and CDR2 FQGTGA. Unmatched junction bases numbered 4, after V lost 5 bases and J lost 1 base. CDR3 length: 16 residues. The CDR3 sequence is CASSGGLAGRTDTQYF. Here the CDR3 DNA reads TGTGCCAGCAGCGGGGGACTAGCGGGTCGCACAGATACGCAGTATTTT.

The J gene is TRBJ2-7, the V gene TRBV5-1; D possibly corresponds to TRBD1 (6 bases). Trimming cost V 4 bases and J 2 bases, with 13 bases left between them. Germline CDR1 SGHRS, CDR2 YFSETQ. The CDR3 sequence is 14 residues long. The CDR3 region has the DNA TGCGCCAGCAGCCTTACAGGGATCCCCTACGAGCAGTACTTC. Translating it yields CASSLTGIPYEQYF.

This rearrangement joins TRBV18 to TRBJ1-4, with 7 bases lining up with TRBD1. Germline-derived CDR1 and CDR2 are KGHSH and LQKENI. Trimming cost V 4 bases and J 5 bases; bases outside gene matches: 7. The CDR3 contains 15 residues. The CDR3 DNA reads TGTGCCAGCTCACGCGAGGACAGGAAAAATGAAAAACTGTTTTTT. Amino acid sequence: CASSREDRKNEKLFF.

This chain connects TRBV24-1 to TRBJ2-7; D is perhaps TRBD1 (6 bases). CDR3 length: 15 amino acids. CDR1 and CDR2 from the germline V gene are KGHDR and SFDVKD. V gave up 4 bases and J gave up 7 bases, with 19 bases separating them. The CDR3 DNA follows: TGTGCCACCAGTGACCCGGACAGCTTCCCGTTGGAGCAGTACTTC. The encoded protein is CATSDPDSFPLEQYF.